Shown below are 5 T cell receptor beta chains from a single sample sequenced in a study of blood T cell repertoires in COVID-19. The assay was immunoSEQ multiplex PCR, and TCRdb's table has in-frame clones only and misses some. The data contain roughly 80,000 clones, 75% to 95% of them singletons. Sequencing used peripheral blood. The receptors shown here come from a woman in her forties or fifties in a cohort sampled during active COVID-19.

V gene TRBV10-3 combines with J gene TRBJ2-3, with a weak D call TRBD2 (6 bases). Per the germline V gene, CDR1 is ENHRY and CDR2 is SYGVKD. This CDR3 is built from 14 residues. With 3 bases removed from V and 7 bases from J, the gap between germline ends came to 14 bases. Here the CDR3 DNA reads TGTGCCATCAGTGAAACTGGCAGGGACTATACGCAGTATTTT. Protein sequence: CAISETGRDYTQYF.

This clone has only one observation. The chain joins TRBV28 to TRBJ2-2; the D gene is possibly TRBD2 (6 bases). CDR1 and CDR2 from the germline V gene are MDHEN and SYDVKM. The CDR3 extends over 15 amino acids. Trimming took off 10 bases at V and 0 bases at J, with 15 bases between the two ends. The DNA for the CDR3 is TGTGCCACCACTAAAACGGGAGCGAACACCGGGGAGCTGTTTTTT. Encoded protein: CATTKTGANTGELFF.

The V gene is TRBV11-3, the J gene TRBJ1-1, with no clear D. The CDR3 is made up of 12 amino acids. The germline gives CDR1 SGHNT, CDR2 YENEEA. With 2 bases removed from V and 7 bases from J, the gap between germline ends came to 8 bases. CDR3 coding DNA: TGTGCCAGCAGCTTAATTCGGGGTGAAGCTTTCTTT. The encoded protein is CASSLIRGEAFF.

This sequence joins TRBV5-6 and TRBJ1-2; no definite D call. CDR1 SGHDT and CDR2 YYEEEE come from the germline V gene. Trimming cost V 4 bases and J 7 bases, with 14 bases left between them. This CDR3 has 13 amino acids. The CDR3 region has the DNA TGTGCCAGCAGCCTACGCTACAGCGGTGGCTACACCTTC. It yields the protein CASSLRYSGGYTF.

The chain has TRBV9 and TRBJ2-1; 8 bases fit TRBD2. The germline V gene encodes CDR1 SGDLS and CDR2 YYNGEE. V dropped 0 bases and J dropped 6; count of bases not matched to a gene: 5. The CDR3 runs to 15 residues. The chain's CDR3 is CASSVDAGGANEQFF. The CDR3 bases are TGTGCCAGCAGCGTAGATGCGGGGGGCGCCAATGAGCAGTTCTTC.